The 26 T cell receptor beta chains presented below share a single source sample, sequenced in a study of shared clonotypes between healthy human individuals. Generated by immunoSEQ multiplex PCR, the TCRdb table keeps only in-frame clones and is missing some. Among 2.5 million or so clones, around nine tenths were seen once, and the ten largest hold around 0.14%. The sequenced sample consisted of naive CD4+ T cells sorted from blood. This sample's subset: CD45RA+ positively selected. These receptors came from a man aged 18 to 35 in good health.

The CDR3 DNA is TGTGCCAGTAGTTTCGGACAGGGCAACACTGAAGCTTTCTTT. Translating it yields CASSFGQGNTEAFF. The V call is TRBV19, the J call TRBJ1-1; 8 nucleotides match TRBD1. J lost 2 bases, V lost 5 bases, and 4 bases had no gene match. The CDR3 consists of 14 residues. Germline-derived CDR1 and CDR2 are LNHDA and SQIVND (reference sequence).

With regard to this clone: The sample has other DNA sequences that encode this CDR3 too. This chain connects TRBV29-1 to TRBJ2-1; tentatively, D is TRBD1 or TRBD2 (6 bases each). CDR3 length: 11 residues. Germline values: CDR1 SQVTM, CDR2 ANQGSEA. The V and J ends lost 4 bases and 7 bases respectively, with 8 bases between them. The CDR3, as DNA: TGCAGCGTTGGGAGGGGGAATGAGCAGTTCTTC. Translation: CSVGRGNEQFF.

The V and J genes are TRBV5-1 and TRBJ1-2; D is undetermined. The CDR3 extends over 14 amino acids. Germline V gene lookup returns CDR1 SGHRS and CDR2 YFSETQ. V shed 0 bases and J shed 8 bases, with 14 bases lying between them. The CDR3 region is CASSLETGLWGYTF. DNA for the CDR3: TGCGCCAGCAGCTTGGAGACGGGCCTTTGGGGCTACACCTTC.

The count of this clone is one. The chain has TRBV5-1 and TRBJ2-5; D unclear. This CDR3 is built from 13 residues. Germline assignment: CDR1 SGHRS and CDR2 YFSETQ. Trimming pared 3 bases from V and 4 bases from J, leaving 10 bases between. The CDR3: CASSSGPGETQYF. In DNA, the CDR3 is TGCGCCAGCAGCTCCGGACCCGGAGAGACCCAGTACTTC. Full variable domain (remainder filled in from reference TRBV5-1 and TRBJ2-5): KAGVTQTPRYLIKTRGQQVTLSCSPISGHRSVSWYQQTPGQGLQFLFEYFSETQRNKGNFPGRFSGRQFSNSRSEMNVSTLELGDSALYLCASSSGPGETQYFGPGTRLLVL.

The rearrangement uses TRBV2 and TRBJ1-5, with 7 bases matching TRBD1. The CDR3 sequence is 14 residues long. Germline CDR1 is SNHLY and CDR2 is FYNNEI. After removal of 3 bases from V and 2 bases from J, the junction contained 1 base not matched to a gene. CDR3 nucleotide sequence: TGTGCCAGCAGTGACGACAGGGGCAATCAGCCCCAGCATTTT. Translated, it gives CASSDDRGNQPQHF.

On this clone: The sample carries other DNA sequences with the same CDR3. As DNA, the CDR3 is TGCAGTGCTAGGTCCTCCTACGAGCAGTACTTC. It specifies CSARSSYEQYF. The chain couples TRBV20-1 to TRBJ2-7; no reliable D call. Per germline, CDR1 DFQATT and CDR2 SNEGSKA (reference sequence). V lost 3 bases and J lost 0, with 3 bases in between. This CDR3 is 11 amino acids long.

V is TRBV4-3 and J is TRBJ1-1; possible D gene TRBD1, 6 bases. Trimming stripped 4 bases from V and 3 bases from J, with 15 bases between. This CDR3 has 15 amino acids. Looked up from germline, CDR1 is LGHNA and CDR2 is YSLEER. CDR3 nucleotide sequence: TGCGCCAGCAGCCCTCAGTGGGGGCGGGACACTGAAGCTTTCTTT. This sequence encodes CASSPQWGRDTEAFF.

J is TRBJ1-1 and V is TRBV7-9; TRBD1 agrees at 7 bases. The CDR3 extends over 14 amino acids. Per germline, CDR1 SEHNR and CDR2 FQNEAQ (reference sequence). V shed 6 bases and J 0 bases; nucleotides not matched to a gene: 4. In DNA, the CDR3 is TGTGCCAGCAGTCAGGGGGGTATGAACACTGAAGCTTTCTTT. Encoded protein: CASSQGGMNTEAFF.

The genes are TRBV6-6 and TRBJ2-3; 7 bases align to TRBD1. Per the germline V gene, CDR1 is MNHNY and CDR2 is SVGAGI (reference sequence). V shed 4 bases, J shed 1 base, and the junction held 8 bases outside the gene matches. The length of the CDR3 is 16 residues. The CDR3 bases are TGTGCCAGCAGTTCCGGTACAGGGGTAGGCACAGATACGCAGTATTTT. It yields the protein CASSSGTGVGTDTQYF.

The chain uses TRBV27 and TRBJ1-6, with TRBD1 matching over 7 bases. This CDR3 region has 14 residues. The germline V gene has CDR1 MNHEY and CDR2 SMNVEV (reference sequence). V gave up 5 bases and J gave up 7 bases; unmatched junction bases: 5. The CDR3 loop reads CASSPGTENSPLHF. CDR3 DNA: TGTGCCAGCAGTCCCGGGACAGAGAATTCACCCCTCCACTTT.

The chain couples TRBV5-6 to TRBJ2-2; the D is unclear. Trimming shortened V by 6 bases and J by 0 bases, and 6 bases separated the two germline ends. The CDR3 runs 13 residues. Germline V gene lookup returns CDR1 SGHDT and CDR2 YYEEEE. In DNA, the CDR3 is TGTGCCAGCACAGGTTCGAACACCGGGGAGCTGTTTTTT. It yields the protein CASTGSNTGELFF.

The rearrangement links TRBV30 to TRBJ1-5; D is uncertain. With 0 bases removed from V and 0 bases from J, the gap between germline ends came to 9 bases. Germline lookup yields CDR1 GTSNPN and CDR2 SVGIG (reference sequence). This CDR3 is built from 15 residues. As DNA, the CDR3 is TGTGCCTGGAGTGTAAGGAGGGATAGCAATCAGCCCCAGCATTTT. Translation gives CAWSVRRDSNQPQHF.

The chain recombines TRBV28 with TRBJ2-3; D gene uncertain. Germline-derived CDR1 and CDR2 are MDHEN and SYDVKM. This CDR3 comprises 15 residues. V was cut by 3 bases and J by 4 bases, with 14 bases left in between. CDR3 nucleotide sequence: TGTGCCAGCAGTTTCTCCTTGGGTGGGTCAGATACGCAGTATTTT. The encoded protein is CASSFSLGGSDTQYF.

Concerning this clone: Other DNA sequences in this sample translate to the same CDR3. V usage is TRBV18 and J usage is TRBJ2-5; unclear D gene. The CDR3 is 14 amino acids. The V gene lost 0 bases and the J gene lost 1 base, with 6 bases spanning the gap. Germline CDR1 is KGHSH and CDR2 is LQKENI. The CDR3 protein is CASSPPGIQETQYF. CDR3 sequence (DNA): TGTGCCAGCTCACCACCAGGGATCCAAGAGACCCAGTACTTC.

Notes on this clone: In the same sample, other DNA sequences code for this CDR3. V and J are TRBV18 and TRBJ1-5; no clear D gene. V gave up 3 bases and J gave up 7 bases, with 10 bases separating them. The CDR3 extends over 13 amino acids. The germline V gene encodes CDR1 KGHSH and CDR2 LQKENI. The CDR3 is CASSPGLNQPQHF. In DNA, the CDR3 is TGTGCCAGCTCACCGGGCCTAAACCAGCCCCAGCATTTT.

This rearrangement joins TRBV19 to TRBJ2-2; D uncertain. V dropped 3 bases and J dropped 6 bases, with 8 bases sitting between them. Germline CDR1 and CDR2: LNHDA and SQIVND (reference sequence). This CDR3 is built from 13 residues. The CDR3 loop is CASSIINAGELFF. The DNA of the CDR3 is TGTGCCAGTAGTATCATCAACGCCGGGGAGCTGTTTTTT.

The chain employs TRBV19 and TRBJ1-3, with D possibly TRBD1 on 6 matching bases. V lost 3 bases and J 5 bases, leaving 11 bases between the germline ends. Per germline, CDR1 LNHDA and CDR2 SQIVND (reference sequence). CDR3 length: 14 amino acids. The CDR3 here is CASSMDRGRNTIYF. CDR3 in DNA: TGTGCCAGTAGTATGGATCGGGGGCGAAACACCATATATTTT.

This clone showed up just a few times. Other DNA sequences in the same sample also yield this CDR3. The J gene is TRBJ2-2, the V gene TRBV6-6; no definite D call. There are 11 residues in the CDR3. Between the trimmed V and J ends, which lost 2 bases and 6 bases, there was a span of 1 base. The V gene's germline CDR1 is MNHNY and CDR2 SVGAGI (reference sequence). The CDR3 loop is CASSYPGELFF. CDR3 DNA: TGTGCCAGCAGTTACCCCGGGGAGCTGTTTTTT.

The J gene is TRBJ1-2, the V gene TRBV6-1, with 11 bases lining up with TRBD1. The germline V gene has CDR1 MNHNS and CDR2 SASEGT. V shed 5 bases, J shed 8 bases, and the junction held 7 bases outside the gene matches. The CDR3 sequence is 14 residues long. CDR3 DNA: TGTGCCAGCAGTCCTACGGGACAGGGGGGAGGCTACACCTTC. It yields the protein CASSPTGQGGGYTF.

A word on this clone: The same CDR3 arises from other DNA sequences in this sample as well. CDR3 coding DNA: TGTGCCAGCAGTGACGGCACTAGCGGCACAGATACGCAGTATTTT. It is translated as CASSDGTSGTDTQYF. This chain connects TRBV6-4 to TRBJ2-3; 7 nucleotides match TRBD2. CDR1 is MRHNA and CDR2 is SNTAGT in the germline V gene. The CDR3 contains 15 residues. The J segment lost 1 base and the V segment lost 2 bases, leaving 3 bases of the junction unmatched.

The V call is TRBV7-6, the J call TRBJ2-3, with D unresolved. The CDR3 has 12 residues. V lost 3 bases to trimming and J lost 5 bases, with 6 bases between them. Germline V gives CDR1 SGHVS, CDR2 FNYEAQ. The CDR3 DNA is TGTGCCAGCAGCTTGACGGTAGATACGCAGTATTTT. Translating it yields CASSLTVDTQYF.

The chain uses TRBV30 and TRBJ1-2; TRBD1 might be the D (5 bases). The CDR3 runs to 13 residues. In germline, CDR1 is GTSNPN, CDR2 SVGIG (reference sequence). CDR3 DNA sequence: TGTGCGCGGGGGAGAGAGGCGCTCTATGGCTACACCTTC. The encoded protein is CARGREALYGYTF.

CDR3 sequence: CASSLGFRDNQPQHF. CDR3 in DNA: TGTGCCAGCAGCTTGGGATTTCGGGACAATCAGCCCCAGCATTTT. The chain employs TRBV5-6 and TRBJ1-5, with D unresolved. Germline V CDR1 and CDR2: SGHDT, YYEEEE. The CDR3 contains 15 residues. Trimming cost V 0 bases and J 3 bases, with 10 bases left between them.

The rearrangement links TRBV5-1 to TRBJ1-6; D unclear. The CDR3 has 15 residues. Germline-derived CDR1 and CDR2 are SGHRS and YFSETQ. V was cut by 4 bases and J by 5 bases, with 13 bases left in between. CDR3 sequence reads: CASSLSTLNNSPLHF. The DNA for the CDR3 is TGCGCCAGCAGCCTCTCGACACTAAATAATTCACCCCTCCACTTT.

The chain employs TRBV19 and TRBJ1-2; the match to TRBD1 covers 7 bases. This CDR3 is built from 14 residues. Germline CDR1 LNHDA, CDR2 SQIVND (reference sequence). V lost 5 bases and J lost 12; bases outside the gene matches: 15. CDR3 in DNA: TGTGCCAGTAGTTGGCAACAGGGGACCAAGGCCGACACCTTC. Amino acids: CASSWQQGTKADTF.

This clone is a singleton in its sample. This same CDR3 is encoded by further DNA sequences in the sample. The chain employs TRBV7-3 and TRBJ2-5, with D perhaps matching TRBD2 (5 bases). Looked up from germline, CDR1 is SGHTA and CDR2 is FQGTGA. The CDR3 sequence is 13 residues long. V was cut by 1 base and J by 4 bases, with 7 bases left in between. The CDR3 nucleotides are TGTGCCAGCAGCTTAAACGGAGGAGAGACCCAGTACTTC. Residues: CASSLNGGETQYF.